The entry below gives a single T cell receptor (beta chain) sequence along with its context. What it recognizes is unknown. CDR1 and CDR2 from the germline V gene are MNHEY and SMNVEV (reference sequence). This CDR3 spans 15 amino acids. The V end was cut by 6 bases, the J end by 0 bases, with 15 bases between. The data belong to a study of cytomegalovirus exposure and HLA in healthy donors. Study findings and constraints: With high specificity and sensitivity, the classifier reportedly diagnosed cytomegalovirus status.

A multiplex PCR was run with 60 Vbeta primers and 13 Jbeta primers. TCRdb's copy holds only in-frame clones and misses some; the assay was immunoSEQ multiplex PCR. The sample has about 150,000 clones; over 70% are singletons. The source is a man under 40 in good health and CMV-seropositive. The specimen was PBMCs. V is TRBV27 and J is TRBJ2-7; D is possibly TRBD1 (6 bases). The DNA for the CDR3 is TGTGCCAGCAGATTTAAGATGGGACACTCCTACGAGCAGTACTTC. Translated: CASRFKMGHSYEQYF.